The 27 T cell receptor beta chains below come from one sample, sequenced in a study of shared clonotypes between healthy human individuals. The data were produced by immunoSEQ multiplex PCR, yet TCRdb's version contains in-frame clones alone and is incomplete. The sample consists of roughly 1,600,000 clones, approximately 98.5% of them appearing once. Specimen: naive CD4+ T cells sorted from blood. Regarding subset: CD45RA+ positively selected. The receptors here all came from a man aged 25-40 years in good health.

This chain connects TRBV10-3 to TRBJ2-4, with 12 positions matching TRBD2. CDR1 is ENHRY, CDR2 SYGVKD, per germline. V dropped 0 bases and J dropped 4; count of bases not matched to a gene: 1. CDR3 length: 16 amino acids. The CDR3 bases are TGTGCCATCAGTGAGTCCGGACTAGCGGGAAAAAACATTCAGTACTTC. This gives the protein CAISESGLAGKNIQYF.

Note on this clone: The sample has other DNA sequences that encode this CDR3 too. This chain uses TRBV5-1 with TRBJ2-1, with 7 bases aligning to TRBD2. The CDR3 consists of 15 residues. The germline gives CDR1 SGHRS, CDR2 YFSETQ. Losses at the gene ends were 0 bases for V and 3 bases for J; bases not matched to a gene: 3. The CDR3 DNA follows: TGCGCCAGCAGCTTGGGGCTAGCGGACTACAATGAGCAGTTCTTC. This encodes CASSLGLADYNEQFF.

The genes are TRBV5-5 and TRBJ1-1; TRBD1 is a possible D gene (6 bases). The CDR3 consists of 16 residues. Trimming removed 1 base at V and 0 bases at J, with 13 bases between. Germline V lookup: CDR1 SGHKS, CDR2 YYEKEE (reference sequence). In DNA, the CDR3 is TGTGCCAGCAGCTTGAGAGGACAGACAATGAACACTGAAGCTTTCTTT. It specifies CASSLRGQTMNTEAFF.

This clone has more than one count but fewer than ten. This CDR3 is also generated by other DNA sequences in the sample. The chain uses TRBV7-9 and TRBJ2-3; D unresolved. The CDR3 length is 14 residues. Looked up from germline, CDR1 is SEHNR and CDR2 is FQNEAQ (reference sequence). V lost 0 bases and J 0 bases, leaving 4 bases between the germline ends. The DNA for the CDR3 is TGTGCCAGCAGCTTAGCGGGAAGCACAGATACGCAGTATTTT. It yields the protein CASSLAGSTDTQYF.

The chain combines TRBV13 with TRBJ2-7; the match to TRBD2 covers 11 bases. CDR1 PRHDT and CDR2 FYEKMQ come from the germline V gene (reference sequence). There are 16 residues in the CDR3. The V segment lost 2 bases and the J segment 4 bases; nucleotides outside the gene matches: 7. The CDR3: CASSLFGGTSGYEQYF. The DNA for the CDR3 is TGTGCCAGCAGCTTATTCGGGGGGACTAGCGGTTACGAGCAGTACTTC.

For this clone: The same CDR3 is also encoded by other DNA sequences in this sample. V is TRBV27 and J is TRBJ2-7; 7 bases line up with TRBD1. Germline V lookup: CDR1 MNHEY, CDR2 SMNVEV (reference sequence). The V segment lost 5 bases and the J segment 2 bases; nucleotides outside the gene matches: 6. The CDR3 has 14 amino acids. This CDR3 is CASSLQGLPYEQYF. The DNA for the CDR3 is TGTGCCAGCAGTCTACAGGGGCTCCCCTACGAGCAGTACTTC.

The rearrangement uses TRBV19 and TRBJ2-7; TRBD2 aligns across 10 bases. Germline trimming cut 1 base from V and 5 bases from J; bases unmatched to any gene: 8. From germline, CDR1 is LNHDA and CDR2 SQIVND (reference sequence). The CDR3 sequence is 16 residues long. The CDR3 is CASSIGGAGGVHEQYF. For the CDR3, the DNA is TGTGCCAGTAGTATAGGAGGAGCGGGAGGGGTCCACGAGCAGTACTTC.

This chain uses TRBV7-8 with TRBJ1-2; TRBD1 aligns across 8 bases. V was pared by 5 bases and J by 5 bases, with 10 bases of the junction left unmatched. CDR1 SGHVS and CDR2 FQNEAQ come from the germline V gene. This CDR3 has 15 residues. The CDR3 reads CASSQFQTGEYGYTF. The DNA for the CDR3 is TGTGCCAGCAGCCAATTTCAGACAGGGGAATATGGCTACACCTTC. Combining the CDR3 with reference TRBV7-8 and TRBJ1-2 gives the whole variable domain GAGVSQSPRYKVAKRGQDVALRCDPISGHVSLFWYQQALGQGPEFLTYFQNEAQLDKSGLPSDRFFAERPEGSVSTLKIQRTQQEDSAVYLCASSQFQTGEYGYTFGSGTRLTVV.

CDR3 protein: CASSQVSGGYNEQFF. The CDR3 coding sequence is TGTGCCAGCAGCCAAGTTAGCGGAGGTTACAATGAGCAGTTCTTC. The chain links TRBV14 to TRBJ2-1, with TRBD2 as a possible D gene (6 bases). Trimming took 1 base from V and 4 from J, leaving 11 bases between them. The CDR3 is made up of 15 amino acids. The germline gives CDR1 SGHDN, CDR2 FVKESK.

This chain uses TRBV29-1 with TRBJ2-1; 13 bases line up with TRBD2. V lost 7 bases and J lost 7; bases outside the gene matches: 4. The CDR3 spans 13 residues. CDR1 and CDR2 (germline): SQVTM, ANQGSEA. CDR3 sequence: CSAAGLAGNEQFF. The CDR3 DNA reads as TGCAGCGCCGCGGGACTAGCGGGGAATGAGCAGTTCTTC.

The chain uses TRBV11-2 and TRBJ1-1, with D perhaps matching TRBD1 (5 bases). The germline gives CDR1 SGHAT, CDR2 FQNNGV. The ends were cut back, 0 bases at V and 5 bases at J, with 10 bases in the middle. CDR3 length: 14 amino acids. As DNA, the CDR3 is TGTGCCAGCAGCTTAGATCTTTGGGGGACTGAAGCTTTCTTT. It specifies CASSLDLWGTEAFF.

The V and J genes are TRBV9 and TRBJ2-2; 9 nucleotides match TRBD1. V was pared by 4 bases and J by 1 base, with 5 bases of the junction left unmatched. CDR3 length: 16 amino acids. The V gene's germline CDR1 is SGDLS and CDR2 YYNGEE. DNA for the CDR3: TGTGCCAGCAGCACCGGGACAGGGATGAACACCGGGGAGCTGTTTTTT. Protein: CASSTGTGMNTGELFF.

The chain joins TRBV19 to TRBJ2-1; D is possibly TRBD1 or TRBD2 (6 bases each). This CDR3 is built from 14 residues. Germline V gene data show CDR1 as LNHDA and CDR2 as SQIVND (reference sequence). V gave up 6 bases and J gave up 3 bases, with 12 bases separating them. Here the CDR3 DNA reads TGTGCCAGTAGACCACAGGGAGGCTACAATGAGCAGTTCTTC. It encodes CASRPQGGYNEQFF. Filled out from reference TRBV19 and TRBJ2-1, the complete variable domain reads DGGITQSPKYLFRKEGQNVTLSCEQNLNHDAMYWYRQDPGQGLRLIYYSQIVNDFQKGDIAEGYSVSREKKESFPLTVTSAQKNPTAFYLCASRPQGGYNEQFFGPGTRLTVL.

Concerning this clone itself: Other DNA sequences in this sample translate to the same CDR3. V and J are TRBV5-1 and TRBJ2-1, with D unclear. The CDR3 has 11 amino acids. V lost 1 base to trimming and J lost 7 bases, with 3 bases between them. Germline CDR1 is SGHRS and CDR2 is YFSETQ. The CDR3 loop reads CASSLKNEQFF. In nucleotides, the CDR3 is TGCGCCAGCAGCTTGAAAAATGAGCAGTTCTTC.

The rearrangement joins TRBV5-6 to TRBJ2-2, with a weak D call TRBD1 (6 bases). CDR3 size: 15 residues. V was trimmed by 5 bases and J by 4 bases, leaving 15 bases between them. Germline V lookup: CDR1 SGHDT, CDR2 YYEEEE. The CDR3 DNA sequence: TGTGCCAGCAGGACCAGTTTCAGGGGCACCGGGGAGCTGTTTTTT. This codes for CASRTSFRGTGELFF.

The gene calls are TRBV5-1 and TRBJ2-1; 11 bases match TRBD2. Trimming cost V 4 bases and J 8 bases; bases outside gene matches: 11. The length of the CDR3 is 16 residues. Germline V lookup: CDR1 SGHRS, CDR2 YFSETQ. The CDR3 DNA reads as TGCGCCAGCAGCATTGTAGCGGGAGGGCGCCTATATGAGCAGTTCTTC. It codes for CASSIVAGGRLYEQFF.

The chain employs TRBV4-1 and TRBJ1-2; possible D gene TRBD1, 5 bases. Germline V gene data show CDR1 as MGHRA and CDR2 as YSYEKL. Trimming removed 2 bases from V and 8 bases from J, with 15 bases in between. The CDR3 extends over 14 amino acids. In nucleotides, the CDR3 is TGCGCCAGCAGCCAAACAGACAGCCCGAGCGGCTACACCTTC. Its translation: CASSQTDSPSGYTF.

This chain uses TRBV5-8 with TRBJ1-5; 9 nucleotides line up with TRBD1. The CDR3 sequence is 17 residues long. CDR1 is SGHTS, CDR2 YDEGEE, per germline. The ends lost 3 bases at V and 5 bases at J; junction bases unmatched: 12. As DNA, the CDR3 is TGTGCCAGCAGCTCTACCTACGGGACAGGGAACGATCAGCCCCAGCATTTT. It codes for CASSSTYGTGNDQPQHF.

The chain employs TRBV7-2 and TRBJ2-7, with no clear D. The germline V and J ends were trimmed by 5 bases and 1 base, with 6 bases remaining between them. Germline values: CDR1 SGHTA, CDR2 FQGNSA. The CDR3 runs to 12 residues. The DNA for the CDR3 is TGTGCCAGCAGCGGTGGGTCCTACGAGCAGTACTTC. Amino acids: CASSGGSYEQYF.

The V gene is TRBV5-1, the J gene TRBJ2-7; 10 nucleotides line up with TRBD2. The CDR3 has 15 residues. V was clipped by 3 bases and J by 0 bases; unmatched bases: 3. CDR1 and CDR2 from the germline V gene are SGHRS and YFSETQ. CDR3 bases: TGCGCCAGCAGCTGGGGACTAGCGCGCTCCTACGAGCAGTACTTC. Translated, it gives CASSWGLARSYEQYF.

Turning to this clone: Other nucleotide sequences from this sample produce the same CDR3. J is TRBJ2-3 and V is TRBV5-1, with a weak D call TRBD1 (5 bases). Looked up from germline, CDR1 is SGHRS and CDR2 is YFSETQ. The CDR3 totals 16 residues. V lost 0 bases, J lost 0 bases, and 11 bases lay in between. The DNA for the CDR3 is TGCGCCAGCAGCTTGGTAGGGGCTACTAGCACAGATACGCAGTATTTT. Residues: CASSLVGATSTDTQYF. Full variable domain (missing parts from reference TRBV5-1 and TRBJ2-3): KAGVTQTPRYLIKTRGQQVTLSCSPISGHRSVSWYQQTPGQGLQFLFEYFSETQRNKGNFPGRFSGRQFSNSRSEMNVSTLELGDSALYLCASSLVGATSTDTQYFGPGTRLTVL.

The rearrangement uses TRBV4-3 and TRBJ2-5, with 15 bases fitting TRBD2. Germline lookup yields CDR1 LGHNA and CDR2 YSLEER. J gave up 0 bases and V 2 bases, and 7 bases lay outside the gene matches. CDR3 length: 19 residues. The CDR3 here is CASSQLGRTSGRDQETQYF. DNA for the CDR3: TGCGCCAGCAGCCAACTGGGGCGGACTAGCGGGAGGGACCAAGAGACCCAGTACTTC.

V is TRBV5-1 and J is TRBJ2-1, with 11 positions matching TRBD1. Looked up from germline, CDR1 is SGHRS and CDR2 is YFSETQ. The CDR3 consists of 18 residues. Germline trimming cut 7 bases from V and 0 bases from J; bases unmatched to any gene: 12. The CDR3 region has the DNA TGCGCCAGCGCCTACCGGGACAGGGGGACATTCTCCTACAATGAGCAGTTCTTC. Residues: CASAYRDRGTFSYNEQFF.

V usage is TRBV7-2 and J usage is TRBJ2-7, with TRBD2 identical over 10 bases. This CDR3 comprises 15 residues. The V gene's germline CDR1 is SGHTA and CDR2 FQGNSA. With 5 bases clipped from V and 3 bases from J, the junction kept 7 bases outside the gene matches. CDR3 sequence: CASSLGLAANYEQYF. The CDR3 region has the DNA TGTGCCAGCAGCCTAGGACTAGCGGCCAACTACGAGCAGTACTTC. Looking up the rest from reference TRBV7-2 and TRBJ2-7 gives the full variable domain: GAGVSQSPSNKVTEKGKDVELRCDPISGHTALYWYRQSLGQGLEFLIYFQGNSAPDKSGLPSDRFSAERTGGSVSTLTIQRTQQEDSAVYLCASSLGLAANYEQYFGPGTRLTVT.

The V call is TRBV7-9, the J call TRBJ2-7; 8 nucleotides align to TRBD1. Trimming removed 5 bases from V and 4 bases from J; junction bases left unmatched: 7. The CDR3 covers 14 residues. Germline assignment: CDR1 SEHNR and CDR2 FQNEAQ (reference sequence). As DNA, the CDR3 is TGTGCCAGCAGCACACAGGGGGTAACTTACGAGCAGTACTTC. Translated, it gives CASSTQGVTYEQYF.

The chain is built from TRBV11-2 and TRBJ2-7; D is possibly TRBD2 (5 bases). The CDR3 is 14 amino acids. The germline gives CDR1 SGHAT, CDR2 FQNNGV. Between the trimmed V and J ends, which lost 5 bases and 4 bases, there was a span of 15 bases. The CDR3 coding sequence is TGTGCCAGCAGCCCACTGGGAGCGGATTACGAGCAGTACTTC. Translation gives CASSPLGADYEQYF.

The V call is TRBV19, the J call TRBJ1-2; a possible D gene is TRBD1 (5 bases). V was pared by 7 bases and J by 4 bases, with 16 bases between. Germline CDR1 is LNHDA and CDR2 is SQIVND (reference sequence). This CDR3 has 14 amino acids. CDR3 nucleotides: TGTGCCAGTACTCGATCCGGGACGCGCTATGGCTACACCTTC. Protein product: CASTRSGTRYGYTF.